This TCR beta chain is drawn from a study of beta chain features in type 1 diabetes. Findings and caveats of the study: Among type 1 diabetes patients, VDJ junctions had fewer insertions and more deletions. The naive, central memory and Treg TCRB repertoires of patients appeared to be more similar to one another than those of healthy donors. TCRB rearrangement may or may not be influenced by HLA type; here this remained unresolved.

Concerning this clone: Its matching antigen is unknown.

Trimming stripped 3 bases from V and 9 bases from J, with 12 bases between. Germline CDR1 reads SGHRS; CDR2 reads YFSETQ. The CDR3 loop spans 12 amino acids. The authors reverse transcribed all of the isolated RNA, so sequencing captured expressed TCRB transcripts. Profiling relied on immunoSEQ multiplex PCR, and the TCRdb table lists in-frame clones only, not all of them. The profile shows 900,000 or so clones, roughly 15% of them singletons. The sample consisted of naive CD4+ T cells from blood. The TCR was taken from a woman under 30 in good health. The chain joins TRBV5-1 to TRBJ1-1; D uncertain. DNA of the CDR3: TGCGCCAGCAGCTCCCGGACCGGGCAAGCTTTCTTT. Its protein is CASSSRTGQAFF.